A selection of T cell receptor beta chains follows, all from one sample in a study of T cells after posttransplantation cyclophosphamide. Profiling relied on immunoSEQ multiplex PCR, and the TCRdb table lists in-frame clones only, not all of them. The repertoire holds about 32,000 clones, with about 90% as singletons. Sequenced: PBMCs. These receptors were collected from a middle-aged woman with a blood cancer, CMV-positive, and with a related stem cell donor. Each CDR3 is given with its conserved first and last residue. Fields, in order: J gene, D gene, V gene, clone size, CDR3 protein, CDR3 DNA. D genes are given only for firm matches. Not every row has a clone size; where given, it reads once, few, many or a size class.

TRBJ1-5 TRBD1 TRBV19 . CASRATGARGQPQHF TGTGCCAGTAGGGCGACAGGGGCCCGGGGTCAGCCCCAGCATTTT
TRBJ2-5 TRBD2 TRBV4-3 few CASSPEGLAGLQETQYF TGCGCCAGCAGCCCAGAGGGCCTAGCGGGGTTACAAGAGACCCAGTACTTC
TRBJ2-1 TRBD1 TRBV2 . CASSARDRGTYNEQFF TGTGCCAGCAGTGCCCGGGACAGGGGAACCTACAATGAGCAGTTCTTC
TRBJ2-2 TRBD2 TRBV7-3 . CASSLWGGSSTGELFF TGTGCCAGCTCCCTATGGGGGGGTAGCTCTACCGGGGAGCTGTTTTTT
TRBJ2-7 . TRBV20-1 . CSASFGYEQYF TGCAGTGCTAGTTTCGGTTACGAGCAGTACTTC
TRBJ1-1 . TRBV7-9 . CASSLVFGATEAFF TGTGCCAGCAGCTTAGTATTTGGGGCGACTGAAGCTTTCTTT
TRBJ1-2 . TRBV28 . CASSKQPEANYGYTF TGTGCCAGCAGTAAACAGCCTGAAGCTAACTATGGCTACACCTTC
TRBJ2-6 TRBD1 TRBV19 . CASSAERTGASGANVLTF TGTGCCAGTAGTGCAGAAAGAACAGGGGCCTCTGGGGCCAACGTCCTGACTTTC
TRBJ1-1 . TRBV25-1 . CASRDTEAFF TGTGCCAGCCGGGACACTGAAGCTTTCTTT
TRBJ1-6 . TRBV21-1 . CASSKGWWGRWDNSPLHF TGTGCCAGCAGCAAAGGATGGTGGGGGCGATGGGATAATTCACCCCTCCACTTT
TRBJ2-7 . TRBV7-2 . CASSLVAGTNSYEQYF TGTGCCAGCAGCTTAGTGGCCGGGACAAATAGCTACGAGCAGTACTTC
TRBJ1-6 TRBD1 TRBV19 . CASKTSGTGTNSPLHF TGTGCCAGTAAGACCTCCGGGACAGGGACTAATTCACCCCTCCACTTT
TRBJ1-2 TRBD1 TRBV7-8 . CASSGGPHRGPNYGYTF TGTGCCAGCAGCGGGGGACCGCACAGGGGCCCTAACTATGGCTACACCTTC
TRBJ2-1 . TRBV5-1 . CASSLNRGLENEQFF TGCGCCAGCAGCCTGAACAGGGGACTCGAAAATGAGCAGTTCTTC
TRBJ2-1 . TRBV7-8 . CASSATGSSYNEQFF TGTGCCAGCAGCGCTACAGGGAGCTCCTACAATGAGCAGTTCTTC
TRBJ1-3 TRBD1 TRBV6-6 . CASRPDRAGNTIYF TGTGCCAGCAGACCAGACAGGGCTGGAAACACCATATATTTT
TRBJ1-1 TRBD1 TRBV5-5 . CASSLQGARDTEAFF TGTGCCAGCAGCTTACAGGGGGCGCGAGACACTGAAGCTTTCTTT
TRBJ1-2 TRBD1 TRBV6-4 . CASSRVPGQGAANYGYTF TGTGCCAGCAGTCGAGTCCCGGGACAGGGTGCGGCGAACTATGGCTACACCTTC
TRBJ1-1 . TRBV18 . CASSAQGNTEAFF TGTGCCAGCTCAGCCCAGGGAAACACTGAAGCTTTCTTT
TRBJ2-7 TRBD1 TRBV18 . CASSIKGQAYEQYF TGTGCCAGCTCAATTAAAGGACAGGCCTACGAGCAGTACTTC
TRBJ1-4 . TRBV7-8 . CASSSRWGGTNEKLFF TGTGCCAGCAGCTCTCGGTGGGGAGGCACTAATGAAAAACTGTTTTTT
TRBJ1-2 . TRBV27 few CASTAGRYGYTF TGTGCCAGCACGGCGGGGCGCTATGGCTACACCTTC
TRBJ1-6 . TRBV5-6 . CASSLVVGTHSPLHF TGTGCCAGCAGCTTGGTGGTCGGTACCCATTCACCCCTCCACTTT
TRBJ2-3 TRBD1 TRBV9 . CASSDEQGWADTQYF TGTGCCAGCAGCGATGAACAGGGGTGGGCAGATACGCAGTATTTT
TRBJ2-7 . TRBV5-1 . CASSLYAQSYEQYF TGCGCCAGCAGCTTGTATGCACAGTCCTACGAGCAGTACTTC
TRBJ2-7 TRBD1 TRBV29-1 few CSVRQGSYEQYF TGCAGCGTGCGACAGGGGAGCTACGAGCAGTACTTC
TRBJ1-6 TRBD1 TRBV2 . CASRVGQGSNSPLHF TGTGCCAGCAGGGTTGGACAGGGTTCTAATTCACCCCTCCACTTT
TRBJ2-5 . TRBV19 . CASSIAGAPETQYF TGTGCCAGTAGTATAGCCGGAGCTCCGGAGACCCAGTACTTC
TRBJ1-2 . TRBV6-5 . CASSYSRETNYGYTF TGTGCCAGCAGTTACTCGAGGGAAACTAACTATGGCTACACCTTC
TRBJ1-2 TRBD1 TRBV6-6 . CASSYPGLDRVYGYTF TGTGCCAGCAGTTACCCCGGTCTGGACAGGGTGTATGGCTACACCTTC
TRBJ2-7 TRBD1 TRBV5-1 . CASSTQGAPPYEQYF TGCGCCAGCAGCACACAGGGGGCTCCACCCTACGAGCAGTACTTC
TRBJ1-2 . TRBV11-2 . CASSLPEGGANYGYTF TGTGCCAGCAGCCTCCCGGAAGGGGGGGCTAACTATGGCTACACCTTC
TRBJ1-2 TRBD1 TRBV10-3 . CAISDMQGANYGYTF TGTGCCATCAGTGATATGCAGGGGGCGAACTATGGCTACACCTTC
TRBJ2-5 TRBD2 TRBV7-3 . CASSLAGGQETQYF TGTGCCAGCAGCTTAGCGGGGGGCCAAGAGACCCAGTACTTC
TRBJ2-5 TRBD1 TRBV18 once CASSPWTGTKGETQYF TGTGCCAGCTCACCATGGACAGGTACCAAAGGAGAGACCCAGTACTTC
TRBJ2-7 . TRBV29-1 . CSVVRGTYEQYF TGCAGCGTTGTCAGGGGAACCTACGAGCAGTACTTC
TRBJ2-5 . TRBV5-1 . CASSAGQETQYF TGCGCCAGCAGCGCCGGGCAAGAGACCCAGTACTTC
TRBJ1-6 . TRBV12-2 few CASRLARQGSSPLHF TGTGCAAGTCGCTTAGCAAGGCAGGGGAGTTCACCCCTCCACTTT
TRBJ1-1 TRBD1 TRBV4-1 . CACRGQGERDGDTEAFF TGCGCCTGTAGGGGGCAGGGGGAACGAGACGGAGACACTGAAGCTTTCTTT
TRBJ2-3 TRBD2 TRBV5-5 . CASSLGGGSPDTQYF TGTGCCAGCAGCTTGGGGGGGGGATCGCCAGATACGCAGTATTTT
TRBJ1-2 . TRBV18 . CASSGTDYGYTF TGTGCCAGTTCAGGGACTGACTATGGCTACACCTTC